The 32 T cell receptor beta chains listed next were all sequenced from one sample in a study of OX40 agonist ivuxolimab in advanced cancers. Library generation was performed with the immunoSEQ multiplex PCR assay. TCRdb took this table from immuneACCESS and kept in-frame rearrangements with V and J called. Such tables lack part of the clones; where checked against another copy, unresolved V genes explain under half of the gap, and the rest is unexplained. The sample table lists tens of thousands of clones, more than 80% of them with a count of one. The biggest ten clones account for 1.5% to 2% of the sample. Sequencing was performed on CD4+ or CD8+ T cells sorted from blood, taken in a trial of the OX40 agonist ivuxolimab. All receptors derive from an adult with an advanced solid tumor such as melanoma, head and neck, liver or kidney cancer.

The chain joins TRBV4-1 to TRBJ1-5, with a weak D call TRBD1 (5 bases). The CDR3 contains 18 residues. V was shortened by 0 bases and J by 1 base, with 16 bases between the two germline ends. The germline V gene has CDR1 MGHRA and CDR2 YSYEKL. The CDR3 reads CASSQDGGTLGSNQPQHF. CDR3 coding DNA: TGCGCCAGCAGCCAAGATGGTGGGACCCTCGGGAGCAATCAGCCCCAGCATTTT.

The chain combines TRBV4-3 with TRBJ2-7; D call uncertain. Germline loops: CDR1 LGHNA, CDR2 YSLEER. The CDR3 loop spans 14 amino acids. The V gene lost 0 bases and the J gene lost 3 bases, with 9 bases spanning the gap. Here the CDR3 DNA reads TGCGCCAGCAGCCAAGAGTCTACAAACTACGAGCAGTACTTC. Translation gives CASSQESTNYEQYF.

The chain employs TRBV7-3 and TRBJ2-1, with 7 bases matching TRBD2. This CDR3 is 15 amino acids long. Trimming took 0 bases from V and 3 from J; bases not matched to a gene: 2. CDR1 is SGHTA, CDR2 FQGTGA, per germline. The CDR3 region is CASSLTGTIYNEQFF. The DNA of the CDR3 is TGTGCCAGCAGCTTAACGGGGACTATCTACAATGAGCAGTTCTTC.

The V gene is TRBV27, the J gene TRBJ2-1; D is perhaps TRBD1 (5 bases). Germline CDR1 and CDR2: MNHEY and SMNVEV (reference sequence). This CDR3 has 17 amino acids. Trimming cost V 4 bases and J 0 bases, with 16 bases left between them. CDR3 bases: TGTGCCAGCAGTTCATGGGGCGGTGCCTCCTCCTACAATGAGCAGTTCTTC. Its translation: CASSSWGGASSYNEQFF.

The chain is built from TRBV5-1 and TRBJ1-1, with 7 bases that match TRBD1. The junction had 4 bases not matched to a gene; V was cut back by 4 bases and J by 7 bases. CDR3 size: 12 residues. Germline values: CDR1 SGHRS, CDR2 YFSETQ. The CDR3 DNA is TGCGCCAGCAGCACGGACAGGAGTGAAGCTTTCTTT. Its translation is CASSTDRSEAFF.

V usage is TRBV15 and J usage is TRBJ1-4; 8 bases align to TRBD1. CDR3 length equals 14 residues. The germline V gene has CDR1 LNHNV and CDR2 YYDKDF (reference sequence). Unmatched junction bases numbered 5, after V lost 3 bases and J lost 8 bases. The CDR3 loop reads CATSRTGVREKLFF. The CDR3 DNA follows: TGTGCCACCAGCAGGACAGGGGTACGCGAAAAACTGTTTTTT.

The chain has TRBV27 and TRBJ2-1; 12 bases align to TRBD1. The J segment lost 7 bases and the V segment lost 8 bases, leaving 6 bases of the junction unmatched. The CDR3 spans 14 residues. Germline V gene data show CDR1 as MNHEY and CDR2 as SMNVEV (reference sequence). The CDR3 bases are TGTGCCAGCTGGGACAGGGGGCGAGGAAATGAGCAGTTCTTC. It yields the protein CASWDRGRGNEQFF.

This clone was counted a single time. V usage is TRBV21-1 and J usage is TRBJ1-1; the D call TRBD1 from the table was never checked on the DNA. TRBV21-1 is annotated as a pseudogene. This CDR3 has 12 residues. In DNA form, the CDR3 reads TGTGCCAGCAGCAGAACAGGGAGTGAGGCTTTCTTT. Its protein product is CASSRTGSEAFF.

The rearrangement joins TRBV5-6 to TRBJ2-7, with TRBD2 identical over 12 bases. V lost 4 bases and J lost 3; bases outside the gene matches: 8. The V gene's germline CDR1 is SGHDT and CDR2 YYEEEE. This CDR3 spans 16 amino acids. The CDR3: CASSGTSGYQLYEQYF. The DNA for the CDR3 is TGTGCCAGCAGCGGGACTAGCGGGTATCAGCTCTACGAGCAGTACTTC.

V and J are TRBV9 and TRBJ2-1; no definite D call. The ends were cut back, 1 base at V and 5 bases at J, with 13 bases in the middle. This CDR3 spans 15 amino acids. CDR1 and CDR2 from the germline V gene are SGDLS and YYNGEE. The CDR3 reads CASSVLPNSNNEQFF. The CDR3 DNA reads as TGTGCCAGCAGCGTACTCCCCAACTCGAACAATGAGCAGTTCTTC.

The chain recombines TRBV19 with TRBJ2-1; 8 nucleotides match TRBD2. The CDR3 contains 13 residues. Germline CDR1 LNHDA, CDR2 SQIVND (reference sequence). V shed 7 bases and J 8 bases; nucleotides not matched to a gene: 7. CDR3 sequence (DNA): TGTGCCAGTAACGACGGGAGGGAGTATGAGCAGTTCTTC. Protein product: CASNDGREYEQFF. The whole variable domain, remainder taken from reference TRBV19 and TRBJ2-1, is DGGITQSPKYLFRKEGQNVTLSCEQNLNHDAMYWYRQDPGQGLRLIYYSQIVNDFQKGDIAEGYSVSREKKESFPLTVTSAQKNPTAFYLCASNDGREYEQFFGPGTRLTVL.

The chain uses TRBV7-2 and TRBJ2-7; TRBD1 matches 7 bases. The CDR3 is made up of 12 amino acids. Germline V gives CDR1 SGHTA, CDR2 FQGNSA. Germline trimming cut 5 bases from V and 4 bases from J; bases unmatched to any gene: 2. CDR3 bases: TGTGCCAGCAGCGTACAGGGGTACGAGCAGTACTTC. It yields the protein CASSVQGYEQYF.

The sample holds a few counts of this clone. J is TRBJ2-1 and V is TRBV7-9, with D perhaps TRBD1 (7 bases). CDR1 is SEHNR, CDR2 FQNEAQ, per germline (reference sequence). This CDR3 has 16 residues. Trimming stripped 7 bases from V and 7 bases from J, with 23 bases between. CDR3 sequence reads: CASTPMGGSGGNEQFF. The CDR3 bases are TGTGCCAGCACCCCTATGGGAGGATCAGGGGGAAATGAGCAGTTCTTC.

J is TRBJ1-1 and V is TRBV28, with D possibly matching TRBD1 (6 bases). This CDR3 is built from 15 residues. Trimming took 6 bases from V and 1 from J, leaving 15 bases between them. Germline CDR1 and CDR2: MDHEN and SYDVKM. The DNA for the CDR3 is TGTGCCAGCAGACGTACCGGGACACCGAACACTGAAGCTTTCTTT. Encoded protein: CASRRTGTPNTEAFF.

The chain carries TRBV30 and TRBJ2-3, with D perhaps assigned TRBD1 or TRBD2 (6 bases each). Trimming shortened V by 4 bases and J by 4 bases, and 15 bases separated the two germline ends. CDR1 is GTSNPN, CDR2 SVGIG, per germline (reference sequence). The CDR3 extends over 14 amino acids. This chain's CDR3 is CAWKVGGPPDTQYF. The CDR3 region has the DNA TGTGCCTGGAAAGTTGGGGGGCCACCAGATACGCAGTATTTT.

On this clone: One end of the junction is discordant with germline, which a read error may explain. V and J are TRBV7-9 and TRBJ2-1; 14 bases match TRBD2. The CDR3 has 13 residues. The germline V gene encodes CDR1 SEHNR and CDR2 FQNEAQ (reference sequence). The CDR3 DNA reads TGTGCCAGCAGCGCGGGACTAGCGGGAGCCGGGGTCTTC. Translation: CASSAGLAGAGVF. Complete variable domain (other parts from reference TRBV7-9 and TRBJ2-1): DTGVSQNPRHKITKRGQNVTFRCDPISEHNRLYWYRQTLGQGPEFLTYFQNEAQLEKSRLLSDRFSAERPKGSFSTLEIQRTEQGDSAMYLCASSAGLAGAGVFGPGTRLTVL.

CDR3 sequence (DNA): TGTGCCAGCAGCTTATTGGGGACAACAGATACGCAGTATTTT. It translates to CASSLLGTTDTQYF. J is TRBJ2-3 and V is TRBV7-2, with D tentatively TRBD1 (6 bases). Trimming pared 2 bases from V and 3 bases from J, leaving 9 bases between. Germline V gives CDR1 SGHTA, CDR2 FQGNSA. This CDR3 has 14 amino acids.

In DNA, the CDR3 is TGTGCCAGCAGTTTATGGGACAGTTCTGGCCCTGGGGCCAACGTCCTGACTTTC. It encodes CASSLWDSSGPGANVLTF. The rearrangement joins TRBV28 to TRBJ2-6; D may be TRBD1 (6 bases). V dropped 0 bases and J dropped 2 bases, with 14 bases sitting between them. This CDR3 has 18 amino acids. CDR1 MDHEN and CDR2 SYDVKM come from the germline V gene.

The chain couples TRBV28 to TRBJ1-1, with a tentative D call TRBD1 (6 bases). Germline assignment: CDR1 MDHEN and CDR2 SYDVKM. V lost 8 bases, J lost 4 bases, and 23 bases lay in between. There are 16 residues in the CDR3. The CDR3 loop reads CASSNPGGAGSTEAFF. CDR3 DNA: TGTGCCAGCTCGAACCCCGGGGGCGCGGGTAGCACTGAAGCTTTCTTT.

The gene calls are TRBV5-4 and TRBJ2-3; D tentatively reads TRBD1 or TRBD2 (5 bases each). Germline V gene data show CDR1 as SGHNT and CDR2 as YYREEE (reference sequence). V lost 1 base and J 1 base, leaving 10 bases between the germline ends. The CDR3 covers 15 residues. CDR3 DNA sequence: TGTGCCAGCAGCTTGCTTGGGGGTGGCACAGATACGCAGTATTTT. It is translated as CASSLLGGGTDTQYF. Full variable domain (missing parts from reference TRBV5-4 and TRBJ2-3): ETGVTQSPTHLIKTRGQQVTLRCSSQSGHNTVSWYQQALGQGPQFIFQYYREEENGRGNFPPRFSGLQFPNYSSELNVNALELDDSALYLCASSLLGGGTDTQYFGPGTRLTVL.

The CDR3 here is CASSEGDRGVEYGYTF. CDR3 bases: TGTGCCAGCAGTGAAGGGGACAGGGGTGTTGAATATGGCTACACCTTC. The V gene is TRBV6-1, the J gene TRBJ1-2, with 10 bases matching TRBD1. The germline CDR1 and CDR2 sequences are MNHNS and SASEGT. The CDR3 runs 16 residues. The J segment lost 5 bases and the V segment lost 1 base, leaving 7 bases of the junction unmatched.

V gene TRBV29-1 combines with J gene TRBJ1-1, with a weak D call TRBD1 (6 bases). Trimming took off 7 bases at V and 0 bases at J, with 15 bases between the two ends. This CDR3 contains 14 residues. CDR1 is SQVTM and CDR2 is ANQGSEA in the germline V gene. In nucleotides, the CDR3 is TGCAGCGGGGAGAAGGGGGAGGTGAACACTGAAGCTTTCTTT. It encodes CSGEKGEVNTEAFF.

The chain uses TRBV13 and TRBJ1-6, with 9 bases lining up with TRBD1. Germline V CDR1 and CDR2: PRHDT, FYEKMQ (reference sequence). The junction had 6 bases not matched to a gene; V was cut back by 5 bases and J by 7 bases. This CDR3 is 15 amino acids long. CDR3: CASSPQGAQNSPLHF. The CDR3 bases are TGTGCCAGCAGCCCACAGGGGGCGCAGAATTCACCCCTCCACTTT.

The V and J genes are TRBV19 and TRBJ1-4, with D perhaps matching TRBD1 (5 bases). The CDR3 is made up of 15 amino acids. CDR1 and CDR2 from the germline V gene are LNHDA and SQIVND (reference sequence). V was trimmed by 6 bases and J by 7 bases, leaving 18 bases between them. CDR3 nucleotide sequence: TGTGCCAGTAGAGTAGGGGCAGGGCGGGGTGAAAAACTGTTTTTT. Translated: CASRVGAGRGEKLFF.

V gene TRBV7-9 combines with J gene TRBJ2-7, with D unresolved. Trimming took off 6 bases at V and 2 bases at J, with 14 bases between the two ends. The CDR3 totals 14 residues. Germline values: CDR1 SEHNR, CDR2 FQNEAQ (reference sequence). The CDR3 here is CASRSGQNTYEQYF. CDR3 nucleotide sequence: TGTGCCAGCAGATCGGGCCAAAACACCTACGAGCAGTACTTC.

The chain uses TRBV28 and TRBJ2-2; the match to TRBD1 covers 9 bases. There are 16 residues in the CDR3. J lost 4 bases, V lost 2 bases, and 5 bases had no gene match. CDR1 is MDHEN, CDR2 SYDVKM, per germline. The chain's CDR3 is CASSLLGTGITGELFF. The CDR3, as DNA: TGTGCCAGCAGTTTACTCGGGACAGGGATCACCGGGGAGCTGTTTTTT.

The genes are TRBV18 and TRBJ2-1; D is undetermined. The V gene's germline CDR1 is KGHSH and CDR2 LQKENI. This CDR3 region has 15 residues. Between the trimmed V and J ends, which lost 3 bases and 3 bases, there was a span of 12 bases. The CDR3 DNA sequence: TGTGCCAGCTCACCTGCGAGGACCGGCTACAATGAGCAGTTCTTC. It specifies CASSPARTGYNEQFF.

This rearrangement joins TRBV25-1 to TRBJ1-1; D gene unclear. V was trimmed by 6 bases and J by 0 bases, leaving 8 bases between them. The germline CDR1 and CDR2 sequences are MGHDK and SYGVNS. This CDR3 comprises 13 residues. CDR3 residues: CASSRTVNTEAFF. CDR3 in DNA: TGTGCCAGCAGCAGGACTGTGAACACTGAAGCTTTCTTT.

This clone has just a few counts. The CDR3 here is CASSVAGRRAFF. The CDR3 DNA reads as TGTGCCAGCAGCGTAGCGGGGCGCCGAGCTTTCTTT. V usage is TRBV9 and J usage is TRBJ1-1; possibly TRBD1 for D (5 bases). CDR1 is SGDLS, CDR2 YYNGEE, per germline. The CDR3 loop spans 12 amino acids. Trimming pared 0 bases from V and 10 bases from J, leaving 10 bases between. Full variable domain (rest looked up from reference TRBV9 and TRBJ1-1): DSGVTQTPKHLITATGQRVTLRCSPRSGDLSVYWYQQSLDQGLQFLIQYYNGEERAKGNILERFSAQQFPDLHSELNLSSLELGDSALYFCASSVAGRRAFFGQGTRLTVV.

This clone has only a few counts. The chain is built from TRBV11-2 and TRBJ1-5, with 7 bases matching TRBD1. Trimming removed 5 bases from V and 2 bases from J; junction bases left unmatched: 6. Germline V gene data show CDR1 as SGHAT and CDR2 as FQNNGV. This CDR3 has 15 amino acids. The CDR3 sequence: CASSRRQGGNQPQHF. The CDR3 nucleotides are TGTGCCAGCAGCCGGCGACAGGGTGGCAATCAGCCCCAGCATTTT.

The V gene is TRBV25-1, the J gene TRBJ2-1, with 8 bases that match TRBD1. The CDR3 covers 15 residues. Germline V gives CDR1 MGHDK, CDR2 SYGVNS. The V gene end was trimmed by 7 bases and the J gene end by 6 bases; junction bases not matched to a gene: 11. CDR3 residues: CASKVPGTGVNEQFF. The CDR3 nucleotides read TGTGCCAGCAAGGTTCCCGGGACAGGAGTCAATGAGCAGTTCTTC.

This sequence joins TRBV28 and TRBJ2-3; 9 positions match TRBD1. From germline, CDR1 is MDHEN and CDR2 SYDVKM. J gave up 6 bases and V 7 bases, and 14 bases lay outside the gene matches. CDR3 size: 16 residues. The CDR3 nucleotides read TGTGCCAGCATACCCACCCCGGGACAGGGAGATGATACGCAGTATTTT. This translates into CASIPTPGQGDDTQYF.